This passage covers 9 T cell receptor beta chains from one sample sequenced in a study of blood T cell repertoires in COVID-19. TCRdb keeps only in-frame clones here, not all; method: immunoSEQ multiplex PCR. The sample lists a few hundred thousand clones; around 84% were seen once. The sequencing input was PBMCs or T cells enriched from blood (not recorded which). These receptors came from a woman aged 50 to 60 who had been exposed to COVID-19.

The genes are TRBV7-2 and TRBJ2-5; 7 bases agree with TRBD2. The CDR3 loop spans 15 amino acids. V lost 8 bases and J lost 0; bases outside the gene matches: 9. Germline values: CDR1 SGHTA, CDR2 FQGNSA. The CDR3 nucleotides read TGTGCCAGCTCAGGGAGGGCGGTGTACCAAGAGACCCAGTACTTC. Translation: CASSGRAVYQETQYF.

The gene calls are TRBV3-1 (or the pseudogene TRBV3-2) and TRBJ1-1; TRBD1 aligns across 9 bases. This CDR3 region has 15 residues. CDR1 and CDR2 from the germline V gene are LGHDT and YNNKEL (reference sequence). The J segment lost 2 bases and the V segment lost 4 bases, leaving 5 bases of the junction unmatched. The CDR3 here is CASSRQTGGNTEAFF. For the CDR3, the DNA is TGTGCCAGCAGCCGGCAGACAGGGGGAAACACTGAAGCTTTCTTT.

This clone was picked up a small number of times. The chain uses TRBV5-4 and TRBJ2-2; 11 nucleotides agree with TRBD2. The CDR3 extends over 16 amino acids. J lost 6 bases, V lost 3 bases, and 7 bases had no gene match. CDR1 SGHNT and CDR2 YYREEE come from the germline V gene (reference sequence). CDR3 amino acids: CASSYGGLAAAGELFF. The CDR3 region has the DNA TGTGCCAGCAGCTACGGGGGACTAGCGGCGGCCGGGGAGCTGTTTTTT. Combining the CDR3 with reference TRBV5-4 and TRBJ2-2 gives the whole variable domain ETGVTQSPTHLIKTRGQQVTLRCSSQSGHNTVSWYQQALGQGPQFIFQYYREEENGRGNFPPRFSGLQFPNYSSELNVNALELDDSALYLCASSYGGLAAAGELFFGEGSRLTVL.

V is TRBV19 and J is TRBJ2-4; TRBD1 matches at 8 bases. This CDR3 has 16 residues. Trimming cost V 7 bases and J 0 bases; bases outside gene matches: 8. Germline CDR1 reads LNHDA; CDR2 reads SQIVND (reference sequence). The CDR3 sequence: CASTKDRALAKNIQYF. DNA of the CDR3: TGTGCCAGTACCAAGGACAGGGCTTTAGCCAAAAACATTCAGTACTTC.

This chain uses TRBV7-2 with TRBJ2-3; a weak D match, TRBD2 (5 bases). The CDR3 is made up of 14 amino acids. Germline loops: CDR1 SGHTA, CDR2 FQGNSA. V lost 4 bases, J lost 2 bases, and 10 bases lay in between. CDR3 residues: CASSSPGSTDTQYF. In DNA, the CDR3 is TGTGCCAGCAGCTCCCCGGGGTCCACAGATACGCAGTATTTT.

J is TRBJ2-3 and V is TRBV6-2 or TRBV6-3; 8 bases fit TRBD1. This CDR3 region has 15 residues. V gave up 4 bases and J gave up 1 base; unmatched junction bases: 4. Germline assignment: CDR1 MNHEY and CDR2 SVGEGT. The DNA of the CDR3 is TGTGCCAGCAGTTGGCAGGGGGCCGGCACAGATACGCAGTATTTT. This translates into CASSWQGAGTDTQYF.

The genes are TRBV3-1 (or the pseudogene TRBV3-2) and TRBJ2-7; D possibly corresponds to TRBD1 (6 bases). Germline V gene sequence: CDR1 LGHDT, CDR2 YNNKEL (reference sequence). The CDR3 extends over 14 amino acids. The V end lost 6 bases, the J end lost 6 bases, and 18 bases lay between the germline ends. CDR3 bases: TGTGCCAGCAGTCACTACACAGGGACCGCCGAGCAGTACTTC. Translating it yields CASSHYTGTAEQYF.

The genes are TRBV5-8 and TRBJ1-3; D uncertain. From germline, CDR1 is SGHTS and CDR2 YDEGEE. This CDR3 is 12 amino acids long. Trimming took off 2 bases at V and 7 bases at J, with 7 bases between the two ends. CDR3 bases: TGTGCCAGCAGCTTCAGAAGTAACACCATATATTTT. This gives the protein CASSFRSNTIYF.

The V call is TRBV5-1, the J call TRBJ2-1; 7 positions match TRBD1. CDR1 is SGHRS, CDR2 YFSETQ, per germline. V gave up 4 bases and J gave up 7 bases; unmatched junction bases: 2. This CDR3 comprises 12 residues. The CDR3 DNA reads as TGCGCCAGCAGCCAGGACAGGAATGAGCAGTTCTTC. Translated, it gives CASSQDRNEQFF.